The rows below give T cell receptor beta chains drawn from one sample of a study of patients and donors after allogeneic stem cell transplantation. One entry per CDR3 protein, called by TCRdb with MiXCR from the RT-PCR reads. The sample has hundreds of thousands of distinct CDR3 sequences, 38% seen once; the top ten hold roughly 10%. Sequences were obtained from blood, either unsorted or a sorted T cell fraction (not recorded which). The receptors were sampled from a human donor who was either an allogeneic HSCT recipient or a stem cell or donor lymphocyte infusion donor (not recorded which). It is not recorded whose cells these are; they may come from a transplant donor. Each CDR3 is given with its conserved first and last residue. A D gene is named only where the DNA matches it firmly. Size tells how often a clone was seen (once, few, many) or the class of an expanded clone, and some rows leave it out.

V: TRBV29-1; D: -; J: TRBJ1-1; size: -; CDR3: CSVKGHNTEAFF; DNA: TGCAGCGTCAAGGGACACAACACTGAAGCTTTCTTT
V: TRBV11-2; D: -; J: TRBJ2-3; size: -; CDR3: CASSLLGFSTDTQYF; DNA: TGTGCCAGCAGCTTATTGGGGTTTAGCACAGATACGCAGTATTTT
V: TRBV27; D: -; J: TRBJ1-1; size: -; CDR3: CASSLRGGGYSNTEAFF; DNA: TGTGCCAGCAGTTTACGAGGGGGGGGCTATTCGAACACTGAAGCTTTCTTT
V: TRBV5-1; D: TRBD2; J: TRBJ2-1; size: -; CDR3: CASTGGGSSYNEQFF; DNA: TGCGCCAGCACGGGAGGGGGGAGCTCCTACAATGAGCAGTTCTTC
V: TRBV25-1; D: -; J: TRBJ2-1; size: -; CDR3: CASSGRGYNEQFF; DNA: TGTGCCAGCAGTGGTAGGGGGTACAATGAGCAGTTCTTC
V: TRBV3-1; D: TRBD1; J: TRBJ2-3; size: -; CDR3: CASSQGGARGHF; DNA: TGTGCCAGCAGCCAAGGAGGAGCCAGGGGGCATTTT
V: TRBV24-1; D: TRBD1; J: TRBJ2-7; size: few; CDR3: CAASRDREGEQYF; DNA: TGTGCCGCAAGCCGGGACAGGGAGGGCGAGCAGTACTTC
V: TRBV19; D: -; J: TRBJ1-1; size: -; CDR3: CASSIHQNTEAFF; DNA: TGTGCCAGTAGTATCCACCAGAACACTGAAGCTTTCTTT
V: TRBV12-3/TRBV12-4; D: -; J: TRBJ1-5; size: few; CDR3: CASSFGTGYNQPQHF; DNA: TGTGCCAGCAGTTTCGGAACAGGGTACAATCAGCCCCAGCATTTT
V: TRBV10-3; D: -; J: TRBJ2-2; size: few; CDR3: CAISLRQANTGELFF; DNA: TGTGCCATCAGTCTCAGACAGGCGAACACCGGGGAGCTGTTTTTT
V: TRBV5-1; D: TRBD1; J: TRBJ1-2; size: -; CDR3: CASSPADRAYGYTF; DNA: TGCGCCAGCAGCCCGGCGGACAGGGCCTATGGCTACACCTTC
V: TRBV6-6; D: -; J: TRBJ2-2; size: -; CDR3: CASSFSTANTGELFF; DNA: TGTGCCAGCAGCTTCTCAACCGCGAACACCGGGGAGCTGTTTTTT
V: TRBV12-3/TRBV12-4; D: -; J: TRBJ1-1; size: -; CDR3: CASSYRGPRNTEAFF; DNA: TGTGCCAGCAGTTACCGAGGCCCGCGGAACACTGAAGCTTTCTTT
V: TRBV18; D: TRBD1; J: TRBJ1-6; size: few; CDR3: CASSQGTGPSSYNSPLHF; DNA: TGTGCCAGCTCACAGGGGACAGGACCTAGCTCCTATAATTCACCCCTCCACTTT
V: TRBV7-8; D: -; J: TRBJ1-5; size: few; CDR3: CASSHSGQPQHF; DNA: TGTGCCAGCAGCCACAGTGGGCAGCCCCAGCATTTT
V: TRBV14; D: -; J: TRBJ1-4; size: -; CDR3: CASSQLIEGTRDEKLFF; DNA: TGTGCCAGCAGCCAACTAATTGAGGGTACCCGGGATGAAAAACTGTTTTTT
V: TRBV9; D: -; J: TRBJ1-1; size: -; CDR3: CASSVDGGYTEAFF; DNA: TGTGCCAGCAGCGTAGACGGGGGGTACACTGAAGCTTTCTTT
V: TRBV12-3/TRBV12-4; D: -; J: TRBJ1-6; size: few; CDR3: CASRPTGVNSPLHF; DNA: TGTGCCAGCAGGCCCACGGGGGTAAATTCACCCCTCCACTTT
V: TRBV6-1; D: -; J: TRBJ1-2; size: -; CDR3: CASTEGGYFESYTF; DNA: TGTGCCAGCACCGAGGGTGGATATTTTGAGAGCTACACCTTC
V: TRBV6-2/TRBV6-3; D: -; J: TRBJ2-4; size: few; CDR3: CASSLELAKNIQYF; DNA: TGTGCCAGCAGTCTAGAACTAGCCAAAAACATTCAGTACTTC
V: TRBV7-9; D: -; J: TRBJ2-1; size: few; CDR3: CASSPDRITF; DNA: TGTGCCAGCAGCCCCGACAGGATTACCTTC
V: TRBV24-1; D: -; J: TRBJ1-6; size: few; CDR3: CATSDTGTNSPLHF; DNA: TGTGCCACCAGTGATACTGGGACCAATTCACCCCTCCACTTT
V: TRBV7-8; D: TRBD1; J: TRBJ1-5; size: few; CDR3: CASSLADRGLNQPQHF; DNA: TGTGCCAGCAGCTTAGCCGACAGGGGGCTCAATCAGCCCCAGCATTTT
V: TRBV12-3/TRBV12-4; D: -; J: TRBJ1-3; size: -; CDR3: CASTPGVGTGNTIYF; DNA: TGTGCCAGCACCCCGGGAGTCGGAACTGGAAACACCATATATTTT
V: TRBV5-1; D: -; J: TRBJ1-2; size: few; CDR3: CASSLASTVLSGYTF; DNA: TGCGCCAGCAGCTTGGCCTCAACAGTACTATCCGGCTACACCTTC
V: TRBV7-2; D: TRBD1; J: TRBJ2-3; size: few; CDR3: CASKIGQGVTDTQYF; DNA: TGTGCCAGCAAGATCGGACAGGGGGTAACAGATACGCAGTATTTT
V: TRBV5-6; D: TRBD1; J: TRBJ1-2; size: few; CDR3: CASSSQGGIAGYTF; DNA: TGTGCCAGCAGCTCACAGGGGGGCATCGCTGGCTACACCTTC
V: TRBV28; D: -; J: TRBJ1-4; size: many; CDR3: CASSSGATNEKLFF; DNA: TGTGCCAGCAGTTCAGGGGCAACTAATGAAAAACTGTTTTTT
V: TRBV7-2; D: TRBD2; J: TRBJ2-3; size: few; CDR3: CASSITSGGAADTQYF; DNA: TGTGCCAGCAGCATTACTAGCGGGGGGGCCGCAGATACGCAGTATTTT
V: TRBV3-1; D: -; J: TRBJ1-1; size: few; CDR3: CASSQIITWTPNTEAFF; DNA: TGTGCCAGCAGCCAAATAATAACATGGACACCGAACACTGAAGCTTTCTTT
V: TRBV20-1; D: -; J: TRBJ2-7; size: -; CDR3: CSALGVISYEQYF; DNA: TGCAGTGCCCTAGGGGTAATCTCCTACGAGCAGTACTTC
V: TRBV6-2/TRBV6-3; D: -; J: TRBJ1-1; size: -; CDR3: CASNGQMNTEAFF; DNA: TGTGCCAGCAACGGACAAATGAACACTGAAGCTTTCTTT
V: TRBV4-3; D: -; J: TRBJ2-3; size: -; CDR3: CASSSDGQTQYF; DNA: TGCGCCAGCAGCTCGGACGGACAGACGCAGTATTTT
V: TRBV5-5; D: -; J: TRBJ1-2; size: -; CDR3: CASSTPGTDYGYTF; DNA: TGTGCCAGCAGCACGCCCGGGACGGACTATGGCTACACCTTC
V: TRBV7-7; D: -; J: TRBJ1-1; size: -; CDR3: CASSLFNRESEAFF; DNA: TGTGCCAGCAGCTTATTTAACAGGGAGTCCGAAGCTTTCTTT
V: TRBV12-3/TRBV12-4; D: -; J: TRBJ1-5; size: -; CDR3: CASSLGTLNQPQHF; DNA: TGTGCCAGCAGTTTGGGGACTCTAAATCAGCCCCAGCATTTT
V: TRBV21-1; D: -; J: TRBJ1-1; size: few; CDR3: CASSPGDSEAFF; DNA: TGTGCCAGCAGCCCCGGGGACTCTGAAGCTTTCTTT
V: TRBV29-1; D: -; J: TRBJ2-2; size: -; CDR3: CSVEAGPGELFF; DNA: TGCAGCGTTGAAGCGGGCCCCGGGGAGCTGTTTTTT
V: TRBV4-3; D: -; J: TRBJ1-2; size: -; CDR3: CASSQEGTYGYTF; DNA: TGCGCCAGCAGCCAAGAGGGGACGTATGGCTACACCTTC
V: TRBV24-1; D: TRBD1; J: TRBJ1-4; size: -; CDR3: CATSDPQLTGEKLFF; DNA: TGTGCCACCAGTGACCCGCAATTGACAGGGGAAAAACTGTTTTTT
V: TRBV11-2; D: -; J: TRBJ2-7; size: -; CDR3: CASSPPGRAGEQYF; DNA: TGTGCCAGCAGCCCCCCGGGAAGGGCTGGGGAGCAGTACTTC
V: TRBV28; D: -; J: TRBJ1-1; size: few; CDR3: CASSSLNLHTEAFF; DNA: TGTGCCAGCAGTTCCCTTAACTTACACACTGAAGCTTTCTTT
V: TRBV5-1; D: TRBD1; J: TRBJ1-1; size: once; CDR3: CASSLERGHAFF; DNA: TGCGCCAGCAGCTTGGAAAGGGGGCATGCTTTCTTT
V: TRBV30; D: -; J: TRBJ1-2; size: -; CDR3: CAWSVVQGGFMDPLNYGYTF; DNA: TGTGCCTGGAGTGTAGTGCAGGGCGGGTTTATGGACCCTCTAAACTATGGCTACACCTTC
V: TRBV12-3/TRBV12-4; D: -; J: TRBJ1-3; size: -; CDR3: CASSLTPGFSGNTIYF; DNA: TGTGCCAGCAGTTTAACCCCAGGGTTCTCTGGAAACACCATATATTTT
V: TRBV5-1; D: -; J: TRBJ1-4; size: -; CDR3: CASTPWGQVNEKLFF; DNA: TGCGCCAGCACCCCGTGGGGGCAAGTTAACGAAAAACTGTTTTTT
V: TRBV21-1; D: -; J: TRBJ1-1; size: -; CDR3: CASSKDRLNTEAFF; DNA: TGTGCCAGCAGCAAAGACAGGTTGAACACTGAAGCTTTCTTT
V: TRBV5-1; D: -; J: TRBJ2-7; size: few; CDR3: CASSQTVLGYEQYF; DNA: TGCGCCAGCAGTCAGACGGTTTTGGGCTACGAGCAGTACTTC
V: TRBV6-6; D: TRBD2; J: TRBJ2-3; size: -; CDR3: CASSYGLAGGTDTQYF; DNA: TGTGCCAGCAGTTACGGACTAGCGGGAGGTACAGATACGCAGTATTTT
V: TRBV20-1; D: TRBD1; J: TRBJ2-3; size: -; CDR3: CSAKVPDRGTSDTQYF; DNA: TGCAGTGCTAAGGTCCCGGACAGGGGGACGTCGGATACGCAGTATTTT
V: TRBV28; D: -; J: TRBJ2-3; size: -; CDR3: CASSAPGSGTDTQYF; DNA: TGTGCCAGCAGTGCCCCGGGGTCGGGCACAGATACGCAGTATTTT
V: TRBV4-2; D: -; J: TRBJ1-1; size: once; CDR3: CASSQDRRGWMNTEAFF; DNA: TGTGCCAGCAGCCAAGACCGCCGGGGGTGGATGAACACTGAAGCTTTCTTT
V: TRBV10-3; D: TRBD1; J: TRBJ1-4; size: -; CDR3: CAISVFYTGASNEKLFF; DNA: TGTGCCATCAGTGTATTCTACACAGGGGCTTCTAATGAAAAACTGTTTTTT
V: TRBV7-9; D: -; J: TRBJ2-7; size: once; CDR3: CASSLSLAEQYF; DNA: TGTGCCAGCAGCTTATCACTAGCCGAGCAGTACTTC
V: TRBV9; D: -; J: TRBJ2-5; size: -; CDR3: CASSRDLQETQYF; DNA: TGTGCCAGCAGCCGGGACTTGCAGGAGACCCAGTACTTC
V: TRBV7-3; D: -; J: TRBJ1-1; size: few; CDR3: CASRLRENAEAFF; DNA: TGTGCCAGCCGTCTTCGGGAAAATGCTGAAGCTTTCTTT
V: TRBV4-3; D: -; J: TRBJ2-1; size: -; CDR3: CASSRGQYNEQFF; DNA: TGCGCCAGCAGCCGAGGACAGTACAATGAGCAGTTCTTC
V: TRBV4-1; D: -; J: TRBJ1-6; size: few; CDR3: CASSQEWPVNNSPLHF; DNA: TGCGCCAGCAGCCAAGAGTGGCCAGTTAATAATTCACCCCTCCACTTT
V: TRBV6-2/TRBV6-3; D: -; J: TRBJ1-5; size: few; CDR3: CASSYSIVGNQPQHF; DNA: TGTGCCAGCAGTTACTCGATAGTGGGGAATCAGCCCCAGCATTTT